There are a few counts of the clone carrying this T cell receptor beta chain. Its specificity is unknown. This sample stems from a study of identical twins. The study, taken as a whole, reports: Invariant MAIT and iNKT cells could partly confound zero-insertion analyses.

Through template switching, a universal primer site was introduced, and the cDNA contained unique molecular identifiers. One entry per CDR3 protein, called by TCRdb with MiXCR from the 5' RACE reads. This table has roughly 540,000 distinct CDR3 sequences, approximately 22% appearing once. This CDR3 comprises 14 residues. The germline CDR1 and CDR2 sequences are LGHNA and YSLEER. The V and J ends lost 1 base and 5 bases respectively, with 11 bases between them. The same specimen was also included in a second study, on T cells expressing NK-cell markers. That report adds: Eight donors were sequenced, of whom seven were HCMV-seropositive, while the remaining one was HCMV-seronegative. These clonotypes, the leaders elsewhere, also led the CD3+CD56-NKG2C+ fraction in four donors.

The rearrangement joins TRBV4-3 to TRBJ1-1; the D gene is possibly TRBD1 (5 bases). The sequence came from a woman aged 18-29 years in good health. Sequencing was carried out using CD4+ T cells sorted from blood. The CDR3 DNA follows: TGCGCCAGCAGCCAAGTCGCGGGGGGAACTGAAGCTTTCTTT. Translation: CASSQVAGGTEAFF.